A single sample gave rise to the 4 T cell receptor beta chains below, sequenced in a study of blood T cell repertoires in COVID-19. Here immunoSEQ multiplex PCR was the method, and the copy in TCRdb shows in-frame clones only, minus some. The data contain over 150,000 clones, approximately 77% of them singletons. The sequencing sample was made of peripheral blood. Every receptor here comes from an elderly woman with active or convalescent COVID-19.

This rearrangement joins TRBV11-2 to TRBJ1-6, with D tentatively TRBD1 (5 bases). V was trimmed by 2 bases and J by 7 bases, leaving 12 bases between them. This CDR3 is built from 15 residues. CDR1 is SGHAT and CDR2 is FQNNGV in the germline V gene. The CDR3 loop is CASSLLPGNNSPLHF. In DNA form, the CDR3 reads TGTGCCAGCAGCTTATTACCAGGGAACAATTCACCCCTCCACTTT.

The chain employs TRBV25-1 and TRBJ2-7, with TRBD2 matching over 7 bases. Germline-derived CDR1 and CDR2 are MGHDK and SYGVNS. V lost 4 bases to trimming and J lost 3 bases; unmatched junction nucleotides: 6. This CDR3 is 14 amino acids long. The CDR3 here is CASSGLSGNYEQYF. The CDR3 nucleotides read TGTGCCAGCAGTGGGCTAAGCGGGAACTACGAGCAGTACTTC.

The chain employs TRBV5-1 and TRBJ2-7, with a tentative D call TRBD2 (6 bases). CDR3 size: 16 residues. Trimming took off 5 bases at V and 2 bases at J, with 20 bases between the two ends. Germline CDR1 SGHRS, CDR2 YFSETQ. The CDR3 here is CASRPAADGGPYEQYF. DNA for the CDR3: TGCGCCAGCAGGCCTGCAGCCGACGGGGGTCCCTACGAGCAGTACTTC.

This chain joins TRBV30 and TRBJ1-1; possibly TRBD1 for D (6 bases). This CDR3 is 15 amino acids long. Trimming shortened V by 2 bases and J by 3 bases, and 16 bases separated the two germline ends. The V gene's germline CDR1 is GTSNPN and CDR2 SVGIG (reference sequence). CDR3 nucleotide sequence: TGTGCCTGGAGTCTGTGGAACAGGGTAGACACTGAAGCTTTCTTT. Translation: CAWSLWNRVDTEAFF.